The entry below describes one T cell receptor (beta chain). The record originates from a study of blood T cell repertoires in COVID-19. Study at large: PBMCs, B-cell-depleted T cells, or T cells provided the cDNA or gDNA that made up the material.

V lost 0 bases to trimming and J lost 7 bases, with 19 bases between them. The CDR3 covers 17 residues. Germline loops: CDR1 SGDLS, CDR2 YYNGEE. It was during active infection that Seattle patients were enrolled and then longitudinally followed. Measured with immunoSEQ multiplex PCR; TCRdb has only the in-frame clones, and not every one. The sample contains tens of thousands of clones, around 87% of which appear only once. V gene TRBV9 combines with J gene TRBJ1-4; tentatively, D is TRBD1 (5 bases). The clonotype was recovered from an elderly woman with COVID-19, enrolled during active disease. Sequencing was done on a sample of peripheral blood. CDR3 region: CASSVGRGTSQGEKLFF. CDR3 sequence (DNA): TGTGCCAGCAGCGTAGGAAGGGGTACATCTCAAGGTGAAAAACTGTTTTTT.